Given below is one T cell receptor beta chain in context. CDR3 length: 15 residues. CDR1 is SGHRS, CDR2 YFSETQ, per germline. V shed 5 bases and J shed 4 bases, with 17 bases lying between them. This sample was included in a study of blood T cell repertoires in COVID-19. Study at large: Both acute and convalescent COVID-19 samples were obtained from the United States, Italy and Spain. T cells, B-cell-depleted T cells, or PBMCs supplied cDNA or gDNA.

In the original workflow: Reference gene primer amplification yielded estimated nucleated cell counts. Clones were sequenced by immunoSEQ multiplex PCR, and TCRdb holds only the in-frame ones, with some missing. V and J calls and clone size are as listed in that table; D and trimming were resolved from the DNA. The data hold 150,000 to 200,000 clones, with around 84% observed a single time. The TCR sequence derives from an elderly woman with acute or convalescent COVID-19. The sequenced sample was peripheral blood. The V and J genes are TRBV5-1 and TRBJ2-3; a weak D match, TRBD2 (5 bases). The CDR3 DNA follows: TGCGCCAGCAGACGGGGTCCTGAATTTGCAGATACGCAGTATTTT. This encodes CASRRGPEFADTQYF.